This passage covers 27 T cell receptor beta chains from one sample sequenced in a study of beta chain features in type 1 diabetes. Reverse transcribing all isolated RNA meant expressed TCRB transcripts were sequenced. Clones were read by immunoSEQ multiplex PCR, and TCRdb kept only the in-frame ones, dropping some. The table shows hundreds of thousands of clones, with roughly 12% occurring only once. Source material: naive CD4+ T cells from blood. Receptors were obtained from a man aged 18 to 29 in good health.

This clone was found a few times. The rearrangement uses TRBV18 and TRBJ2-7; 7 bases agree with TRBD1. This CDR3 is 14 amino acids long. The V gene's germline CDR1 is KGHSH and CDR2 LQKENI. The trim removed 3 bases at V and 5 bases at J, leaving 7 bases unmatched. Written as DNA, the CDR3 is TGTGCCAGCTCACCGACAGGGCATGCCGACGAGCAGTACTTC. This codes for CASSPTGHADEQYF.

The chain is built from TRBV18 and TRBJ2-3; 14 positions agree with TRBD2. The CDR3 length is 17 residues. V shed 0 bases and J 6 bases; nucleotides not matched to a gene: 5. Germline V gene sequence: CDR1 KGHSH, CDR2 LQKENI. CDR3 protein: CASSPPGLAGVHDTQYF. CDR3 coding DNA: TGTGCCAGCTCACCACCGGGACTAGCGGGAGTTCACGATACGCAGTATTTT.

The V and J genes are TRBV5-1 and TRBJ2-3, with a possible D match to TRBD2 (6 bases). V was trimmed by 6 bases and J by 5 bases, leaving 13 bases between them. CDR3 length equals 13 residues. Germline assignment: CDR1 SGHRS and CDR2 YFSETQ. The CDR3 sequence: CASNGGLGDTQYF. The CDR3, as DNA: TGCGCCAGCAATGGAGGGCTTGGAGATACGCAGTATTTT.

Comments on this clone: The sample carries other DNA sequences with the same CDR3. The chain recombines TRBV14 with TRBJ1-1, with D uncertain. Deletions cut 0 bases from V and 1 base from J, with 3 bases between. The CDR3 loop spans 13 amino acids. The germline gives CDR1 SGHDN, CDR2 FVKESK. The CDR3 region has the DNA TGTGCCAGCAGCCAAGACAGGAACACTGAAGCTTTCTTT. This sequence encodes CASSQDRNTEAFF.

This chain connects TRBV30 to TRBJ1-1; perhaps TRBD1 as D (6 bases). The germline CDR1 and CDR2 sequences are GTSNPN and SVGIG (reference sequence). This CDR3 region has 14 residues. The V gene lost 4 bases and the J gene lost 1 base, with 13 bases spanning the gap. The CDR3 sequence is CAWNVGGANTEAFF. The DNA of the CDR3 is TGTGCCTGGAATGTTGGGGGGGCGAACACTGAAGCTTTCTTT. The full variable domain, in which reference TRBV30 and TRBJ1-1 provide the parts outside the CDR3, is SQTIHQWPATLVQPVGSPLSLECTVEGTSNPNLYWYRQAAGRGLQLLFYSVGIGQISSEVPQNLSASRPQDRQFILSSKKLLLSDSGFYLCAWNVGGANTEAFFGQGTRLTVV.

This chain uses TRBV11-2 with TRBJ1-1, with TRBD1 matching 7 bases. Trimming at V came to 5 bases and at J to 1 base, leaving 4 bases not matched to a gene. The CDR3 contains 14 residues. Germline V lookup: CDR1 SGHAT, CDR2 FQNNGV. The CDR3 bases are TGTGCCAGCAGCATCCGGGACAGGAACACTGAAGCTTTCTTT. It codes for CASSIRDRNTEAFF.

CDR3 nucleotides: TGTGCCTGGAGTGTATACCGCGATACCTCTCCTTATAGCAATCAGCCCCAGCATTTT. Translated: CAWSVYRDTSPYSNQPQHF. This chain connects TRBV30 to TRBJ1-5, with D uncertain. CDR3 length: 19 amino acids. V was cut by 0 bases and J by 0 bases, with 21 bases left in between. Germline V CDR1 and CDR2: GTSNPN, SVGIG (reference sequence).

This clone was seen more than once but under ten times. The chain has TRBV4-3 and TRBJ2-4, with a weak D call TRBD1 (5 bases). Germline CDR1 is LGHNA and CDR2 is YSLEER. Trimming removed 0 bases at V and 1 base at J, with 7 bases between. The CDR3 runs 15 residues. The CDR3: CASSQDSGAKNIQYF. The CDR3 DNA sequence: TGCGCCAGCAGCCAAGATTCAGGGGCCAAAAACATTCAGTACTTC.

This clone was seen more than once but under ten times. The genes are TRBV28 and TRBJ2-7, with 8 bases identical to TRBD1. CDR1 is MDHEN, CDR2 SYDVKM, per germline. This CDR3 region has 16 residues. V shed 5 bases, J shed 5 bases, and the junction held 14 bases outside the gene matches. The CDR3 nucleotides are TGTGCCAGCAGTCAAGATACGGTTGACAGGGGCCACGAGCAGTACTTC. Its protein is CASSQDTVDRGHEQYF.

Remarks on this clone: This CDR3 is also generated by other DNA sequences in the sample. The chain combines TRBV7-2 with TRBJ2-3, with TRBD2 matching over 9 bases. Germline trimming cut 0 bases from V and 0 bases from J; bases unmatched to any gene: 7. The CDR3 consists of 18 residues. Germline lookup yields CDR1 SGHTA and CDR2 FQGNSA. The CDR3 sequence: CASSLAGIAGVSTDTQYF. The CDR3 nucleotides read TGTGCCAGCAGCTTAGCGGGCATAGCGGGGGTTAGCACAGATACGCAGTATTTT.

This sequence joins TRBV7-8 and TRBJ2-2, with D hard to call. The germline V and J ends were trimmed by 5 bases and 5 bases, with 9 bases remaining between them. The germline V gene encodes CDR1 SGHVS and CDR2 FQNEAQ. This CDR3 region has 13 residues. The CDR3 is CASSPGLTGELFF. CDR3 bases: TGTGCCAGCAGCCCAGGTCTTACCGGGGAGCTGTTTTTT. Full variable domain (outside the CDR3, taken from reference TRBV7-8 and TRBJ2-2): GAGVSQSPRYKVAKRGQDVALRCDPISGHVSLFWYQQALGQGPEFLTYFQNEAQLDKSGLPSDRFFAERPEGSVSTLKIQRTQQEDSAVYLCASSPGLTGELFFGEGSRLTVL.

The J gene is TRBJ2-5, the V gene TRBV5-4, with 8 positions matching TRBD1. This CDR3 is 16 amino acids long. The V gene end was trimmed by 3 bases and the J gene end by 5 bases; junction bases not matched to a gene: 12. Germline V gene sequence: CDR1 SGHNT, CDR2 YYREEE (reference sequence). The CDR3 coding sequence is TGTGCCAGCAGCTCCGACAGGGGAAGATCTATGGAGACCCAGTACTTC. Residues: CASSSDRGRSMETQYF.

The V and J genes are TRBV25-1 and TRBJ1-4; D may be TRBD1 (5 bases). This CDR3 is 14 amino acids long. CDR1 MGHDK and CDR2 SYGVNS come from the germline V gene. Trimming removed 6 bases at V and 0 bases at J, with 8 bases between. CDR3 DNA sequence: TGTGCCAGCAGCGCGACAGCAACTAATGAAAAACTGTTTTTT. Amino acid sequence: CASSATATNEKLFF.

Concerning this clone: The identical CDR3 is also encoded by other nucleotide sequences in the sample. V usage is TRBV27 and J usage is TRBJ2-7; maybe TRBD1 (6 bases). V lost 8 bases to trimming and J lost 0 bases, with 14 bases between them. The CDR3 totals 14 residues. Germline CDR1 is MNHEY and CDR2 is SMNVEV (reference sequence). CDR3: CASSPTGSSYEQYF. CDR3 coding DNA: TGTGCCAGCTCGCCCACAGGGAGCTCCTACGAGCAGTACTTC.

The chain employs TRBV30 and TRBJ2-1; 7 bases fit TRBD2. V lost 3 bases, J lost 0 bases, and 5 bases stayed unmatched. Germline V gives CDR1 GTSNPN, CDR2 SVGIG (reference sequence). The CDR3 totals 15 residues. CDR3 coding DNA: TGTGCCTGGAGCCCAAAGCGGGGCTCCTACAATGAGCAGTTCTTC. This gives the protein CAWSPKRGSYNEQFF.

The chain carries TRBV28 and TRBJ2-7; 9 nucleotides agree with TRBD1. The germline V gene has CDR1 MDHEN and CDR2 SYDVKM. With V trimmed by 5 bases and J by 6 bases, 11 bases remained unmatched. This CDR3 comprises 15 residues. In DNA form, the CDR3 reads TGTGCCAGCAGTCTCTACAGGGGGCGTTTAAGCGAGCAGTACTTC. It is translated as CASSLYRGRLSEQYF.

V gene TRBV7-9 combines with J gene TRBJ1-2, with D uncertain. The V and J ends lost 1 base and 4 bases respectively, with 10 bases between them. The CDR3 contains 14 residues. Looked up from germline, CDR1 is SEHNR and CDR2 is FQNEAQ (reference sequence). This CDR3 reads CASSLVQPPYGYTF. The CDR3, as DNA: TGTGCCAGCAGCTTAGTACAGCCGCCCTATGGCTACACCTTC.

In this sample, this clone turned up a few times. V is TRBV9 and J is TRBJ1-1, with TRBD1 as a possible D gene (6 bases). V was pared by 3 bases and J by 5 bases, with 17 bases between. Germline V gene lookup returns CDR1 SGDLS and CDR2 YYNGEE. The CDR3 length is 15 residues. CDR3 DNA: TGTGCCAGCAGCGCTGGGGGCAGGGAGAGAACTGAAGCTTTCTTT. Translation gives CASSAGGRERTEAFF.

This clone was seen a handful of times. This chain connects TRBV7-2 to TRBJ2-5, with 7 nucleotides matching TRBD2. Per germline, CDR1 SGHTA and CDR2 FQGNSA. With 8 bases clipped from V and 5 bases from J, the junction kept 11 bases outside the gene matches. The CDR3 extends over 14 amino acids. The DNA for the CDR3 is TGTGCCAGCCAAGGAGGGAGGGCACGGGAGACCCAGTACTTC. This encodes CASQGGRARETQYF.

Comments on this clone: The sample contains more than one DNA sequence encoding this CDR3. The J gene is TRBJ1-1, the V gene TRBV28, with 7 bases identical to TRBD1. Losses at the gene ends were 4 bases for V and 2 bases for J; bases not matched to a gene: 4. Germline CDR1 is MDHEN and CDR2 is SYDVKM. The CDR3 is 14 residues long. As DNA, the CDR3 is TGTGCCAGCAGTTCCGGGACAGCTAACACTGAAGCTTTCTTT. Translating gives CASSSGTANTEAFF.

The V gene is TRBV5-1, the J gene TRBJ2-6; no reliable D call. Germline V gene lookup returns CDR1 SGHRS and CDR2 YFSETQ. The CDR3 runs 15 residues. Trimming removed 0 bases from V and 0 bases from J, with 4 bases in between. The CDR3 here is CASSLALSGANVLTF. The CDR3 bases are TGCGCCAGCAGCTTGGCCCTCTCTGGGGCCAACGTCCTGACTTTC.

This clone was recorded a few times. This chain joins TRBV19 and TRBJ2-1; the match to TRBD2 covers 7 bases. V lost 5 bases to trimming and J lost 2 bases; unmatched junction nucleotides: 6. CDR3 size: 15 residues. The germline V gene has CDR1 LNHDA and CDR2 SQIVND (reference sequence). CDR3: CASSGLVSAYNEQFF. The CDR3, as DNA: TGTGCCAGTAGTGGACTAGTTTCGGCCTACAATGAGCAGTTCTTC.

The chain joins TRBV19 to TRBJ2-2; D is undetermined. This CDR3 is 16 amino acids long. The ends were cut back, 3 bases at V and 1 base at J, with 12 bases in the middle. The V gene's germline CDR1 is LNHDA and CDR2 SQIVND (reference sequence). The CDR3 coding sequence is TGTGCCAGTAGTATGAGGCACCACCGGAACACCGGGGAGCTGTTTTTT. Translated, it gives CASSMRHHRNTGELFF.

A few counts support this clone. The CDR3 is CASTHIRGDSSSNEQFF. In DNA form, the CDR3 reads TGTGCCAGTACCCACATACGAGGGGACTCCTCTTCCAATGAGCAGTTCTTC. The J gene is TRBJ2-1, the V gene TRBV19; weak D call: TRBD2 (6 bases). CDR1 LNHDA and CDR2 SQIVND come from the germline V gene (reference sequence). The CDR3 is 17 residues long. V was clipped by 7 bases and J by 6 bases, with 25 bases between them. The whole variable domain, remainder taken from reference TRBV19 and TRBJ2-1, is DGGITQSPKYLFRKEGQNVTLSCEQNLNHDAMYWYRQDPGQGLRLIYYSQIVNDFQKGDIAEGYSVSREKKESFPLTVTSAQKNPTAFYLCASTHIRGDSSSNEQFFGPGTRLTVL.

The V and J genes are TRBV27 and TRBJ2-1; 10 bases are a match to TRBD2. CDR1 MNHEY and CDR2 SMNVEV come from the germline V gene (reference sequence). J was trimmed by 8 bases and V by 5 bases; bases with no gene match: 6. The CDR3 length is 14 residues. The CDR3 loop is CASSPLAGVYEQFF. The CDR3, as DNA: TGTGCCAGCAGTCCCCTAGCGGGAGTCTATGAGCAGTTCTTC.

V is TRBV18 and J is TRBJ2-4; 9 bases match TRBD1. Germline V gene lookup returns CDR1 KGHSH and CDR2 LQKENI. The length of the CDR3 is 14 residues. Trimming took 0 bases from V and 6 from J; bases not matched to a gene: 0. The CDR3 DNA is TGTGCCAGCTCACCACCGGGACAGGGAAACATTCAGTACTTC. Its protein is CASSPPGQGNIQYF. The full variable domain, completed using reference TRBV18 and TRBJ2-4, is NAGVMQNPRHLVRRRGQEARLRCSPMKGHSHVYWYRQLPEEGLKFMVYLQKENIIDESGMPKERFSAEFPKEGPSILRIQQVVRGDSAAYFCASSPPGQGNIQYFGAGTRLSVL.

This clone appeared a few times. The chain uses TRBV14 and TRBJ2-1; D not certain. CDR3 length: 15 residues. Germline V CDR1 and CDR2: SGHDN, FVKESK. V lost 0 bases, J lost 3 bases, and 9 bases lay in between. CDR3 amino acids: CASSQDNGNYNEQFF. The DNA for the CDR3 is TGTGCCAGCAGCCAAGATAACGGTAACTACAATGAGCAGTTCTTC.